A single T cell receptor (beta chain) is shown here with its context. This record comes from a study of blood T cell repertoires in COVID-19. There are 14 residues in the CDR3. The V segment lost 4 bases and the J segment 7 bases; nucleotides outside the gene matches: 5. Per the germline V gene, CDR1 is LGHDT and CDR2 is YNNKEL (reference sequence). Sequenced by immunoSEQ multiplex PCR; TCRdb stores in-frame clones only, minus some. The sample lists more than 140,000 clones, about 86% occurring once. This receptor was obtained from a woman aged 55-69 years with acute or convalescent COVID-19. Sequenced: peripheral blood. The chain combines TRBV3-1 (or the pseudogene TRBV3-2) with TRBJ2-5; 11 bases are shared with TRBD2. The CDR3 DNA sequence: TGTGCCAGCAGCCTTAGCGGGGGGGCAGGGACCCAGTACTTC. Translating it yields CASSLSGGAGTQYF.